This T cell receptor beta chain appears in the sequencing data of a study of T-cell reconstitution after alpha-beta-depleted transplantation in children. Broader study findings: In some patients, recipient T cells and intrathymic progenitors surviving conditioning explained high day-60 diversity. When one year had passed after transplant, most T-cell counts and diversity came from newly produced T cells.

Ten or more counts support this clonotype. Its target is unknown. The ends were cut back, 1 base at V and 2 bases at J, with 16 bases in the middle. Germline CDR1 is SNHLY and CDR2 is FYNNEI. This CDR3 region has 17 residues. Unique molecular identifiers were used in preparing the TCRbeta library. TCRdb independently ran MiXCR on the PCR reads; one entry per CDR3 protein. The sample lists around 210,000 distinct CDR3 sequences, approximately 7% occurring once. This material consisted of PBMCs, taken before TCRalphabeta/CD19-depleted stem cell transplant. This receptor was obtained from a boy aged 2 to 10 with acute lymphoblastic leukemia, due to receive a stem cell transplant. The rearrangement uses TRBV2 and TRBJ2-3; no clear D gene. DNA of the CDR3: TGTGCCAGCAGTGAAGGCGGTTCGGCCCACTTCACAGATACGCAGTATTTT. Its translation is CASSEGGSAHFTDTQYF.